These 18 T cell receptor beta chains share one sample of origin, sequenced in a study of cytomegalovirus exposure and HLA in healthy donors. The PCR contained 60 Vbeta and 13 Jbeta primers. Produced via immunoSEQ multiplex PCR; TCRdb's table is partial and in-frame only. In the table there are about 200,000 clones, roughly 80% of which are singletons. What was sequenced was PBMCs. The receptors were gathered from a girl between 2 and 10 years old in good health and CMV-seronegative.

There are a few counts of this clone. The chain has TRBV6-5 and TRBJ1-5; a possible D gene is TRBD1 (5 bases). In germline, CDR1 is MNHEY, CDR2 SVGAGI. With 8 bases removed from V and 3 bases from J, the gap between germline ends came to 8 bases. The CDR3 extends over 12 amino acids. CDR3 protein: CASGGYNQPQHF. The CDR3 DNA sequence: TGTGCCAGCGGGGGGTACAATCAGCCCCAGCATTTT.

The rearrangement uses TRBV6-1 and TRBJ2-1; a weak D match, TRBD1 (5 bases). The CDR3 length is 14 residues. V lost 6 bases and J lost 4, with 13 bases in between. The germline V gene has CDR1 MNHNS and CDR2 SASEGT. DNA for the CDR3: TGTGCCAGCAGACTTATGACAGAGTACAATGAGCAGTTCTTC. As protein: CASRLMTEYNEQFF.

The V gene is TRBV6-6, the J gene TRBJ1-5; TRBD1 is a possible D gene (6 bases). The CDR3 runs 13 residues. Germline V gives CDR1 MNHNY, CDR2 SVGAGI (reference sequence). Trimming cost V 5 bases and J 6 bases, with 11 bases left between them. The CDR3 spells CASSKGVSQPQHF. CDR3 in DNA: TGTGCCAGCAGTAAGGGGGTTTCTCAGCCCCAGCATTTT.

The CDR3 DNA reads TGTGCCAGCAGTGACGGCGGGTTTACGCAGTATTTT. Translating it yields CASSDGGFTQYF. The chain uses TRBV6-4 and TRBJ2-3, with D tentatively TRBD2 (5 bases). CDR3 length: 12 residues. Germline V gives CDR1 MRHNA, CDR2 SNTAGT. V lost 2 bases, J lost 8 bases, and 8 bases lay in between.

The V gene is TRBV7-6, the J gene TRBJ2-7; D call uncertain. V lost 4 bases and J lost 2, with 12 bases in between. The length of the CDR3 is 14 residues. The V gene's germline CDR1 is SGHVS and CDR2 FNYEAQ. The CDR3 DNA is TGTGCCAGCAGCTCCCCTTTAGAAGCCTACGAGCAGTACTTC. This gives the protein CASSSPLEAYEQYF.

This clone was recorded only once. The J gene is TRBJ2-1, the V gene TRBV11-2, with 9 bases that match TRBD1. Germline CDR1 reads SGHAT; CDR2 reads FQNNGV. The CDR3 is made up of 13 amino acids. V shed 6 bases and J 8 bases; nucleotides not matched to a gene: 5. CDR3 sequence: CASRGTGMDEQFF. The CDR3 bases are TGTGCCAGCAGGGGGACAGGGATGGATGAGCAGTTCTTC.

The DNA of the CDR3 is TGTGCCAGCAAGCAGACAGGGGTGGACACTGAAGCTTTCTTT. It translates to CASKQTGVDTEAFF. The V and J genes are TRBV6-4 and TRBJ1-1; 8 bases align to TRBD1. Trimming removed 7 bases from V and 3 bases from J; junction bases left unmatched: 7. CDR3 length equals 14 residues. Germline V gives CDR1 MRHNA, CDR2 SNTAGT.

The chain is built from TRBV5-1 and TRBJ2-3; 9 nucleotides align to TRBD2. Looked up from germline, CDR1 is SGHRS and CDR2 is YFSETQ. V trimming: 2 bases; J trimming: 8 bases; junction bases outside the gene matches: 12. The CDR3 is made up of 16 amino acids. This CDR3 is CASSLGVAGAQGTQYF. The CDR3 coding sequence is TGCGCCAGCAGCTTAGGGGTAGCGGGGGCACAAGGTACGCAGTATTTT.

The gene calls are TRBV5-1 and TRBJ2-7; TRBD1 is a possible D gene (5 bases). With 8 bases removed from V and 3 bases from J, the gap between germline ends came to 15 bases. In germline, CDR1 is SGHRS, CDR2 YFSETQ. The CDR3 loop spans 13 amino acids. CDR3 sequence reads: CASTQGQLYEQYF. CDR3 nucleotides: TGCGCCAGTACTCAGGGTCAGCTCTACGAGCAGTACTTC.

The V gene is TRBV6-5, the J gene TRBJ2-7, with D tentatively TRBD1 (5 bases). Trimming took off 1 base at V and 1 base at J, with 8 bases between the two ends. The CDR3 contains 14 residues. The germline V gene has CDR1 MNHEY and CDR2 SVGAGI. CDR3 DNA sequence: TGTGCCAGCAGTTACTGGGGCAATTCCTACGAGCAGTACTTC. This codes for CASSYWGNSYEQYF.

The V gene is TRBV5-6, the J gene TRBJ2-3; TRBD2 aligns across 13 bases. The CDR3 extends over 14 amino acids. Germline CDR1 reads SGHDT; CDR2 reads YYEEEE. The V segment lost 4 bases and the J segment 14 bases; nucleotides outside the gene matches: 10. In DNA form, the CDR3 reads TGTGCCAGCAGCCTAGGACTAGCGGGGGAGCGGGGGTATTTT. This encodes CASSLGLAGERGYF. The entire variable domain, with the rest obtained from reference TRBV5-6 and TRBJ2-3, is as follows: DAGVTQSPTHLIKTRGQQVTLRCSPKSGHDTVSWYQQALGQGPQFIFQYYEEEERQRGNFPDRFSGHQFPNYSSELNVNALLLGDSALYLCASSLGLAGERGYFGPGTRLTVL.

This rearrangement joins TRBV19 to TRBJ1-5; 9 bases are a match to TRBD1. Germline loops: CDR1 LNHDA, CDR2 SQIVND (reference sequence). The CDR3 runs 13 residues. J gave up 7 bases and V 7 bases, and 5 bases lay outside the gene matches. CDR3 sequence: CASTGQGSQPQHF. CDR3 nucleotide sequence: TGTGCCAGTACTGGACAGGGGAGCCAGCCCCAGCATTTT.

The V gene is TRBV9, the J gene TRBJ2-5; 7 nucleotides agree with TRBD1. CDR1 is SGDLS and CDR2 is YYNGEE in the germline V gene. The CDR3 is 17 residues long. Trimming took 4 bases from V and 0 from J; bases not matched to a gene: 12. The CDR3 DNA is TGTGCCAGCAGCCCCACACCCCGGGACAGCTACCAAGAGACCCAGTACTTC. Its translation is CASSPTPRDSYQETQYF.

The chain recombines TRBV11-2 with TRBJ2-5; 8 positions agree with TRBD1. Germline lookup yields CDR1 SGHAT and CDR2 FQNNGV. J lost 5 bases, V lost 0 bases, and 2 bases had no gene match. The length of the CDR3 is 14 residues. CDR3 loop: CASSLDRGLETQYF. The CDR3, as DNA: TGTGCCAGCAGCTTAGACAGGGGGCTTGAGACCCAGTACTTC. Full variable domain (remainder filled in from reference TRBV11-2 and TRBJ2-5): EAGVAQSPRYKIIEKRQSVAFWCNPISGHATLYWYQQILGQGPKLLIQFQNNGVVDDSQLPKDRFSAERLKGVDSTLKIQPAKLEDSAVYLCASSLDRGLETQYFGPGTRLLVL.

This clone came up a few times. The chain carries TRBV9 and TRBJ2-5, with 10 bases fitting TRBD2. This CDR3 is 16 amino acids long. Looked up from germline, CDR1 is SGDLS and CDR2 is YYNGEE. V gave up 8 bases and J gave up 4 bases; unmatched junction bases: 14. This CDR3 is CASGPTSGASLETQYF. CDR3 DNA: TGTGCCAGTGGGCCAACTAGCGGGGCTTCGTTAGAGACCCAGTACTTC.

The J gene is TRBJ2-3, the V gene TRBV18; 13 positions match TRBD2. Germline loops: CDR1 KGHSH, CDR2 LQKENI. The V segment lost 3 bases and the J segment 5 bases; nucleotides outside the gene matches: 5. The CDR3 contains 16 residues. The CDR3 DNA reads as TGTGCCAGCTCACCCTGGACTAGCGGGAGTCGAGATACGCAGTATTTT. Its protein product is CASSPWTSGSRDTQYF.

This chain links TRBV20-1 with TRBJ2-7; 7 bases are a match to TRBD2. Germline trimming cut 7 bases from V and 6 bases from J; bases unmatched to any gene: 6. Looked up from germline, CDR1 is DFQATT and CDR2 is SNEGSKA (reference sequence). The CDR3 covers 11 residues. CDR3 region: CSVGLVSEQYF. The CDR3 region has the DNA TGCAGTGTCGGACTAGTGTCCGAGCAGTACTTC.

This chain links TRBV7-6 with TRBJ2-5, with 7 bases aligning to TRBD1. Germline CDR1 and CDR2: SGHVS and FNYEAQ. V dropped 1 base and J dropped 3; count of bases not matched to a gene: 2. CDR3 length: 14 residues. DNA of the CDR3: TGTGCCAGCAGCTTAGGGACAGGCGAAGAGACCCAGTACTTC. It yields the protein CASSLGTGEETQYF.